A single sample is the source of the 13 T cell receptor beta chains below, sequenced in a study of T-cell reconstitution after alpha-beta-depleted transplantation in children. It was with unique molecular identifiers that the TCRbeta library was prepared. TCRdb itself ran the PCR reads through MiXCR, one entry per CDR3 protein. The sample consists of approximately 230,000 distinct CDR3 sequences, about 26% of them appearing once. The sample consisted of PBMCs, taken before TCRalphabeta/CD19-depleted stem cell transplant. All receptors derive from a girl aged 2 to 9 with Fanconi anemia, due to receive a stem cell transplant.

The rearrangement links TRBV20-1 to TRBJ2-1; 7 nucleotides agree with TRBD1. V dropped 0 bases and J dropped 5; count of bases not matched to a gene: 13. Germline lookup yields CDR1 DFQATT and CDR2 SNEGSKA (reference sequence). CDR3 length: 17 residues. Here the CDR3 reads CSARDYLSRQGNNEQFF. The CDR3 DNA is TGCAGTGCTAGAGATTATCTCTCTCGACAGGGTAACAATGAGCAGTTCTTC.

The CDR3 sequence: CASSGQGSITDTQYF. The CDR3 DNA sequence: TGCGCCAGCAGCGGACAGGGGTCCATAACAGATACGCAGTATTTT. This chain uses TRBV5-1 with TRBJ2-3; 9 bases align to TRBD1. V shed 4 bases, J shed 3 bases, and the junction held 6 bases outside the gene matches. CDR3 size: 15 residues. CDR1 SGHRS and CDR2 YFSETQ come from the germline V gene. Complete variable domain (other parts from reference TRBV5-1 and TRBJ2-3): KAGVTQTPRYLIKTRGQQVTLSCSPISGHRSVSWYQQTPGQGLQFLFEYFSETQRNKGNFPGRFSGRQFSNSRSEMNVSTLELGDSALYLCASSGQGSITDTQYFGPGTRLTVL.

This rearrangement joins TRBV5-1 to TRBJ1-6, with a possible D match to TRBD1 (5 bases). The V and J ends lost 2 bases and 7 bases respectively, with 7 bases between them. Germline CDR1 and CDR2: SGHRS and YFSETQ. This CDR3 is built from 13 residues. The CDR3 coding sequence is TGCGCCAGCAGCTTTACAGGAAATTCACCCCTCCACTTT. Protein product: CASSFTGNSPLHF.

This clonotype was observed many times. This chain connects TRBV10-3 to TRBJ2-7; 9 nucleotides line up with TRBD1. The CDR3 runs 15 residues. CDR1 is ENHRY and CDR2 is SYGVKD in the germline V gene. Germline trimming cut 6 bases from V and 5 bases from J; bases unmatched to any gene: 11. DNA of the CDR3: TGTGCCATCAGGGGGCCGGGACAGGGCAGTAACGAGCAGTACTTC. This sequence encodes CAIRGPGQGSNEQYF.

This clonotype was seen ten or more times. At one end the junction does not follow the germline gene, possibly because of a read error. The CDR3 loop is CASSLVGSSYNEQFF. Written as DNA, the CDR3 is TGTGCCAGCAGTTTAGTTGGGAGCAGCTACAATGAGCAGTTCTTC. The chain joins TRBV7-2 to TRBJ2-1; D is perhaps TRBD2 (5 bases). In germline, CDR1 is SGHTA, CDR2 FQGNSA. This CDR3 contains 15 residues.

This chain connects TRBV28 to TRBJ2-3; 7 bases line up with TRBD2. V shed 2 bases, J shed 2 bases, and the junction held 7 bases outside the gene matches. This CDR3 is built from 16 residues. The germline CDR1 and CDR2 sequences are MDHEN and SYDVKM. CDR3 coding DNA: TGTGCCAGCAGTTTAGCGTGGGGGGGGTTCACAGATACGCAGTATTTT. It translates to CASSLAWGGFTDTQYF.

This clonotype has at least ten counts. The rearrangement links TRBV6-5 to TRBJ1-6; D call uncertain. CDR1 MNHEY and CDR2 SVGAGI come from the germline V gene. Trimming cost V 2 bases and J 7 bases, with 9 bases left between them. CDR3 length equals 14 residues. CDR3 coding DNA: TGTGCCAGCAGTTACGAGGGTAGGAATTCACCCCTCCACTTT. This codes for CASSYEGRNSPLHF.

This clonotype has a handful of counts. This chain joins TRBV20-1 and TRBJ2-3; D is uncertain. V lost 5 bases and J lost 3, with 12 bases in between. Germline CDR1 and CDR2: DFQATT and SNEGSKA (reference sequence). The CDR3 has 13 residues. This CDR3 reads CSAGSGETDTQYF. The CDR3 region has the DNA TGCAGTGCTGGGTCTGGTGAGACAGATACGCAGTATTTT.

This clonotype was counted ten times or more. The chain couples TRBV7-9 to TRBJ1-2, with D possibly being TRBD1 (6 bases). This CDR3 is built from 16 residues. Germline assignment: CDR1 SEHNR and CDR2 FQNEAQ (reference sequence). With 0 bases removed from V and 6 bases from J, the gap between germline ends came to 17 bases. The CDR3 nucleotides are TGTGCCAGCAGCTTAGCCTATTGGGGGCGAATAAATGGCTACACCTTC. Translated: CASSLAYWGRINGYTF.

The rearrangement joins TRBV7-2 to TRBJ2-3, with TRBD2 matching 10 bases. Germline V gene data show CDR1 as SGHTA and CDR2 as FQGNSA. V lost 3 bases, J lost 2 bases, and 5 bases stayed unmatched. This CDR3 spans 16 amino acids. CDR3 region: CASSFVAGGLTDTQYF. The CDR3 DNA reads TGTGCCAGCAGCTTTGTAGCGGGAGGCCTCACAGATACGCAGTATTTT.

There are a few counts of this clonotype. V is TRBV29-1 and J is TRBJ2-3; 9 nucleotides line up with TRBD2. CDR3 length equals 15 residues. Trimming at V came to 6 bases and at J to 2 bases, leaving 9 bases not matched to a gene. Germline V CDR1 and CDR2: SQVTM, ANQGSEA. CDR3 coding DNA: TGCAGCGTCAGGTCTAGCGGGAAATTCACAGATACGCAGTATTTT. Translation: CSVRSSGKFTDTQYF.

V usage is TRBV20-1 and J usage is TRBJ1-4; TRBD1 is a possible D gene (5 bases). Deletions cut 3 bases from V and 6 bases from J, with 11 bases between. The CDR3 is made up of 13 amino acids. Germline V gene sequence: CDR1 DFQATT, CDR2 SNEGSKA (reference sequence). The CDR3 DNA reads TGCAGTGCTAGCGGCAGGGCGGATGAAAAACTGTTTTTT. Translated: CSASGRADEKLFF.

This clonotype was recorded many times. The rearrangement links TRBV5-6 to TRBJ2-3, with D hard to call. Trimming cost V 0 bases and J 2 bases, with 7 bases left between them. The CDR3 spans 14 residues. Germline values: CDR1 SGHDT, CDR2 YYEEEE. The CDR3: CASSLESNTDTQYF. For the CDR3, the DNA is TGTGCCAGCAGCTTGGAGTCTAACACAGATACGCAGTATTTT.